The rows below give T cell receptor beta chains drawn from one sample of a study of blood T cells in healthy people across ages. In TCRdb, the 5' RACE reads were re-called with MiXCR into one record per CDR3 protein. The sample lists around 820,000 distinct CDR3 sequences, 25% occurring once. This same sample was also part of a study on T cells of mothers and their children.

Material for sequencing was blood. The receptors were gathered from a boy aged 10-17 years in good health. Both conserved end residues are part of each CDR3. D genes are given only for firm matches. Clone size appears in some rows only: once, few, many, or a class for an expanded clone.

>TRBV7-8|.|TRBD1|TRBJ2-5
CASSSTGTAKETQYF
TGTGCCAGCAGCTCAACCGGGACAGCGAAAGAGACCCAGTACTTC
>TRBV6-1|.|TRBD2|TRBJ2-7
CASTGPGGRSEQYF
TGTGCCAGCACGGGGCCAGGCGGGAGGAGCGAGCAGTACTTC
>TRBV11-2|.|.|TRBJ2-5
CASSLEGASAGQETQYF
TGTGCCAGCAGCTTAGAGGGGGCTAGCGCCGGCCAAGAGACCCAGTACTTC
>TRBV4-2|.|.|TRBJ2-5
CASSQVQEETQYF
TGTGCCAGCAGCCAAGTCCAGGAAGAGACCCAGTACTTC
>TRBV4-3|.|.|TRBJ2-1
CASSQALLREQFF
TGCGCCAGCAGCCAAGCCCTTCTCCGAGAGCAGTTCTTC
>TRBV14|.|.|TRBJ2-7
CASSPLGAVSYEQYF
TGTGCCAGCAGCCCCCTCGGGGCAGTGAGTTACGAGCAGTACTTC
>TRBV6-1|.|.|TRBJ2-4
CASSELGGVAKNIQYF
TGTGCCAGCAGTGAACTAGGAGGCGTAGCCAAAAACATTCAGTACTTC
>TRBV28|.|.|TRBJ2-2
CASSLLRGWAGELFF
TGTGCCAGCAGTTTATTAAGGGGCTGGGCCGGGGAGCTGTTTTTT
>TRBV25-1|.|.|TRBJ2-1
CASSELKGRSYNEQFF
TGTGCCAGCAGTGAATTGAAGGGACGCTCCTACAATGAGCAGTTCTTC
>TRBV5-1|few|TRBD1|TRBJ2-2
CASSRDRANTGELFF
TGCGCCAGCAGCCGGGACAGGGCGAACACCGGGGAGCTGTTTTTT
>TRBV9|.|TRBD1|TRBJ2-1
CASSVDLNRGSEQFF
TGTGCCAGCAGCGTAGATCTAAACAGGGGGAGTGAGCAGTTCTTC
>TRBV20-1|.|.|TRBJ1-2
CSARDEVLGTYGYTF
TGCAGTGCTAGAGATGAGGTTTTAGGTACCTATGGCTACACCTTC
>TRBV27|few|TRBD2|TRBJ2-7
CASSSPQSGRRAEQYF
TGTGCCAGCAGTTCCCCTCAAAGCGGGAGGCGGGCCGAGCAGTACTTC
>TRBV4-2|.|.|TRBJ1-1
CASGTGIEAFF
TGTGCCAGCGGCACCGGGATAGAAGCTTTCTTT
>TRBV4-1|few|TRBD1|TRBJ1-2
CASSQDATGEEDGYTF
TGCGCCAGCAGCCAAGATGCCACAGGGGAAGAAGATGGCTACACCTTC
>TRBV7-2|.|TRBD1|TRBJ1-1
CASSVTGAWTEAFF
TGTGCCAGCAGCGTAACAGGGGCCTGGACTGAAGCTTTCTTT
>TRBV6-2/TRBV6-3|.|TRBD1|TRBJ2-1
CASRQTGEPYNEQFF
TGTGCCAGCAGGCAAACAGGGGAACCCTACAATGAGCAGTTCTTC
>TRBV4-3|few|TRBD1|TRBJ2-1
CASSQDWDSNNEQFF
TGCGCCAGCAGCCAAGATTGGGACAGTAACAATGAGCAGTTCTTC
>TRBV12-3/TRBV12-4|many|.|TRBJ2-3
CASSFSWDTQYF
TGTGCCAGCAGTTTTTCTTGGGATACGCAGTATTTT
>TRBV29-1|many|.|TRBJ2-2
CSVGGPNTGELFF
TGCAGCGTTGGCGGGCCTAACACCGGGGAGCTGTTTTTT
>TRBV20-1|.|.|TRBJ1-1
CSARGPQASTEAFF
TGCAGTGCTAGAGGACCCCAGGCGAGCACTGAAGCTTTCTTT
>TRBV7-3|.|TRBD1|TRBJ2-7
CASSLEPGGSYEQYF
TGTGCCAGCAGCCTTGAACCAGGGGGCTCCTACGAGCAGTACTTC
>TRBV27|few|.|TRBJ2-5
CASSLGVLETQYF
TGTGCCAGCAGTTTAGGTGTTTTAGAGACCCAGTACTTC
>TRBV27|.|.|TRBJ2-7
CASSLYPIGRTYEQYF
TGTGCCAGCAGTTTATATCCGATTGGGCGTACCTACGAGCAATACTTC
>TRBV12-3/TRBV12-4|few|.|TRBJ1-4
CASSTLYGWTVTNEKLFF
TGTGCCAGCAGCACTCTTTATGGCTGGACAGTAACTAATGAAAAACTGTTTTTT
>TRBV7-9|.|.|TRBJ2-7
CASRPTSSYEQYF
TGTGCCAGCAGGCCCACTAGCTCCTACGAGCAGTACTTC
>TRBV4-1|few|.|TRBJ2-6
CASSQAGAGANVLTF
TGCGCCAGCAGCCAAGCAGGGGCTGGGGCCAACGTCCTGACTTTC